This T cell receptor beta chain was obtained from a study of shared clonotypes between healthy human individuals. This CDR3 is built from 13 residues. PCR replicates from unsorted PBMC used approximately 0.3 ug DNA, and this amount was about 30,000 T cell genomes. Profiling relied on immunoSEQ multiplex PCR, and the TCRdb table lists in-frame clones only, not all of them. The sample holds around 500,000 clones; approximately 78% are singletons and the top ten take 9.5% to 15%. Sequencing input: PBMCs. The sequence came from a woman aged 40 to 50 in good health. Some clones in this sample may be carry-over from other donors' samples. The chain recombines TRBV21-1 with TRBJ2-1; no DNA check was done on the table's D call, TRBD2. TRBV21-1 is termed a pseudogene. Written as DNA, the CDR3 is TGTGCCAACTGGGCGGGACGCTACAATGAGCAGTTCTTC. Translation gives CANWAGRYNEQFF.